The sequence of this T cell receptor beta chain was determined in a study of shared clonotypes between healthy human individuals. Sequenced by immunoSEQ multiplex PCR; TCRdb stores in-frame clones only, minus some. There are over a million clones in the sample; around 95% occur only once, and approximately 1.1% lies in the top ten. Germline V lookup: CDR1 SGHAT, CDR2 FQNNGV. The CDR3 extends over 17 amino acids. Trimming removed 6 bases at V and 0 bases at J, with 18 bases between. The chain joins TRBV11-2 to TRBJ2-1, with D perhaps matching TRBD1 or TRBD2 (6 bases each). The clonotype was recovered from a man aged 25-40 years in good health. Sequenced sample: naive CD4+ T cells sorted from blood. Subset noted: CD45RA+ positively selected. The CDR3: CASSRGAAASSYNEQFF. The DNA of the CDR3 is TGTGCCAGCAGTAGGGGGGCAGCAGCAAGCTCCTACAATGAGCAGTTCTTC.